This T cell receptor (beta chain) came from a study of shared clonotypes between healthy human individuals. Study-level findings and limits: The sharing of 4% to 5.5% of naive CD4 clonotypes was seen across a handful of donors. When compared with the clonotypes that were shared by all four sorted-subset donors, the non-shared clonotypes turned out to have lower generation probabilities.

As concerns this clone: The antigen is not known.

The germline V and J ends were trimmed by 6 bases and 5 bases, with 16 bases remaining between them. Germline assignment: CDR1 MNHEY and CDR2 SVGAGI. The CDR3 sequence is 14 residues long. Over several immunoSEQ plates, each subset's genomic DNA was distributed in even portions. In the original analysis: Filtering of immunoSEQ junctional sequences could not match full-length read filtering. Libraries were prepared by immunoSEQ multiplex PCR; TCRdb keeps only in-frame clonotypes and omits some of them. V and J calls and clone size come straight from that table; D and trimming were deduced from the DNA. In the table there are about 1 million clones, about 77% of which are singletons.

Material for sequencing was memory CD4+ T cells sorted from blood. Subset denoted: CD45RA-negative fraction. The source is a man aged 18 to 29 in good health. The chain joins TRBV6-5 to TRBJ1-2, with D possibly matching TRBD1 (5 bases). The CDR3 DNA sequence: TGTGCCAGCAGACGCACGGGGGGAGGGTATGGCTACACCTTC. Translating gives CASRRTGGGYGYTF.